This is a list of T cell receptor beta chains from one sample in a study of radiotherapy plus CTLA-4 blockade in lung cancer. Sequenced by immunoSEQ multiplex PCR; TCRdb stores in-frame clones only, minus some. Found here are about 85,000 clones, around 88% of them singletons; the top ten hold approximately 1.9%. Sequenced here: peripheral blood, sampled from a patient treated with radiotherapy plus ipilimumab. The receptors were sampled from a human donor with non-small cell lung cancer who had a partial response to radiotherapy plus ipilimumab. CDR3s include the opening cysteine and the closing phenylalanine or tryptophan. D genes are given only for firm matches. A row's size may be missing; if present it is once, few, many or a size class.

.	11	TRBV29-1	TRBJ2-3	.	CSVIRGIAQYF	TGCAGCGTCATCAGGGGCATTGCGCAGTATTTT
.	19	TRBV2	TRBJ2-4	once	CASSELGGGEERTKNIQYF	TGTGCCAGCAGTGAATTAGGAGGGGGCGAGGAACGGACCAAAAACATTCAGTACTTC
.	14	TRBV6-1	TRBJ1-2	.	CASRRESGTGGYTF	TGTGCCAGCAGAAGGGAATCAGGGACTGGTGGCTACACCTTC
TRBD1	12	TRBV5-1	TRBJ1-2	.	CASSHGTGGYTF	TGCGCCAGCAGCCATGGGACAGGAGGCTACACCTTC
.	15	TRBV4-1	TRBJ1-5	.	CASSQDSYSNQPQHF	TGCGCCAGCAGCCAAGATAGTTACTCGAATCAGCCCCAGCATTTT
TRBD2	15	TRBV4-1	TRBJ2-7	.	CASSRDRRTSNEQYF	TGCGCCAGCAGCCGCGACAGGAGGACTAGCAACGAGCAGTACTTC
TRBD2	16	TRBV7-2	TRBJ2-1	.	CASSLAGGRNYNEQFF	TGTGCCAGCAGCTTAGCCGGCGGGAGGAACTACAATGAGCAGTTCTTC
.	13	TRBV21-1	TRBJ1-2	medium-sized	CASSKVRGDGYTF	TGTGCCAGCAGCAAAGTCAGGGGAGATGGCTACACCTTC
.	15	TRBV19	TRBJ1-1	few	CASSRGRERSTEAFF	TGTGCCAGTAGTAGGGGACGGGAGAGGAGCACTGAAGCTTTCTTT
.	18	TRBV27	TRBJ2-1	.	CASSLALWTDSSYNEQFF	TGTGCCAGCAGTCTCGCTCTTTGGACAGATAGCTCCTACAATGAGCAGTTCTTC
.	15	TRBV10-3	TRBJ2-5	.	CAISGIQTGEETQYF	TGTGCCATCAGTGGGATACAGACTGGGGAGGAGACCCAGTACTTC
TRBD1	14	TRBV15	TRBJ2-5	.	CATSRGQGGETQYF	TGTGCCACCAGCAGAGGACAGGGGGGGGAGACCCAGTACTTC
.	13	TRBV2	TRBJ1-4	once	CASNFDRSEKLFF	TGTGCCAGTAATTTCGACAGGAGTGAAAAACTGTTTTTT
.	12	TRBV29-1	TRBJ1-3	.	CSVEGGGHTIYF	TGCAGCGTCGAAGGGGGGGGGCACACCATATATTTT
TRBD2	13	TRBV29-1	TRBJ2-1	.	CSARLAGNNEQFF	TGCAGCGCCCGACTAGCGGGTAACAATGAGCAGTTCTTC
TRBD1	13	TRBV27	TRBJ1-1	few	CASSDRGPTEAFF	TGTGCCAGCAGTGACAGGGGGCCTACTGAAGCTTTCTTT
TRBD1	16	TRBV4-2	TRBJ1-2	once	CASSQADRGRGHGYTF	TGTGCCAGCAGCCAAGCCGACAGGGGGCGAGGTCATGGCTACACCTTC
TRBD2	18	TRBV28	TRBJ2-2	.	CASGFDGERERGTGELFF	TGTGCCAGCGGATTCGATGGAGAGCGGGAGCGTGGTACCGGGGAGCTGTTTTTT